Below are 5 T cell receptor beta chains sequenced from a single sample in a study of response to subunit inactivated influenza vaccine. TCRdb ran MiXCR on the RT-PCR reads and lists one entry per CDR3 protein. The repertoire consists of over 650,000 distinct CDR3 sequences, with 15% to 20% occurring once and the leading ten covering around 9.9%. This material consisted of PBMCs from blood, taken about 5 days after vaccination. All receptors derive from a man between 45 and 60 years old who received an inactivated influenza vaccine.

The table lists this clonotype with a few counts. V and J are TRBV20-1 and TRBJ2-7; 7 bases fit TRBD1. The CDR3 has 15 residues. CDR1 is DFQATT and CDR2 is SNEGSKA in the germline V gene (reference sequence). The V gene end was trimmed by 3 bases and the J gene end by 1 base; junction bases not matched to a gene: 9. The DNA of the CDR3 is TGCAGTGCTAGCGCCGCCGCGGACAGGTCCTACGAGCAGTACTTC. Residues: CSASAAADRSYEQYF.

This clonotype was found a few times. One end of the junction does not line up with germline, which may come from a read error. This chain links TRBV4-3 with TRBJ2-1; TRBD2 agrees at 7 bases. Germline V gene sequence: CDR1 LGHNA, CDR2 YSLEER. This CDR3 is built from 16 residues. CDR3 nucleotides: TGCTCCAGCAGCCTCCATCGTACCGGGGGGTTCAATGAGCAGTTCTTC. Amino acids: CSSSLHRTGGFNEQFF.

The J gene is TRBJ2-7, the V gene TRBV11-2; 11 bases line up with TRBD2. CDR1 is SGHAT and CDR2 is FQNNGV in the germline V gene. This CDR3 is 16 amino acids long. Trimming cost V 4 bases and J 4 bases; bases outside gene matches: 9. The CDR3 protein is CASSYGTSGVLYEQYF. The CDR3 DNA sequence: TGTGCCAGCAGCTACGGGACTAGCGGAGTCTTATACGAGCAGTACTTC.

This clonotype was found many times. This chain links TRBV12-3 or TRBV12-4 with TRBJ2-3; D gene uncertain. The V end was cut by 5 bases, the J end by 6 bases, with 6 bases between. The length of the CDR3 is 11 residues. CDR3 bases: TGTGCCAGCAGTGCCTACGATACGCAGTATTTT. It encodes CASSAYDTQYF.

This clonotype was seen more than once but under ten times. The CDR3 reads CASNTGMGVDEQFF. For the CDR3, the DNA is TGTGCCAGCAATACAGGGATGGGGGTCGATGAGCAGTTCTTC. The chain uses TRBV12-3 or TRBV12-4 and TRBJ2-1; perhaps TRBD1 as D (6 bases). This CDR3 is 14 amino acids long. V was trimmed by 7 bases and J by 8 bases, leaving 18 bases between them.